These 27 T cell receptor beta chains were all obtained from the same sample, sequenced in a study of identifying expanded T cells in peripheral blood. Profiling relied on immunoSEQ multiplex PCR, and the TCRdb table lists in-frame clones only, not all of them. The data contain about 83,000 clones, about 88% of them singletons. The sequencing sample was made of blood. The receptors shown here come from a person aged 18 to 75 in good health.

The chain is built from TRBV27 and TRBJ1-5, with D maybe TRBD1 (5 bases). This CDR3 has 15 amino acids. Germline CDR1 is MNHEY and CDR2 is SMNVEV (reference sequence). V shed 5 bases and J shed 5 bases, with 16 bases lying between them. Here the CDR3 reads CASSVRQGVHQPQHF. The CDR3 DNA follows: TGTGCCAGCAGTGTGCGCCAGGGTGTGCATCAGCCCCAGCATTTT.

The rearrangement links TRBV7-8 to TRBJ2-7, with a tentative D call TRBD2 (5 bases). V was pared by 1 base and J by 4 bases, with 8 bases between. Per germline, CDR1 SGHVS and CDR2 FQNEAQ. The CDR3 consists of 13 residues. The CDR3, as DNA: TGTGCCAGCAGCTTAGAACTAGTTTACGAGCAGTACTTC. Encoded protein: CASSLELVYEQYF.

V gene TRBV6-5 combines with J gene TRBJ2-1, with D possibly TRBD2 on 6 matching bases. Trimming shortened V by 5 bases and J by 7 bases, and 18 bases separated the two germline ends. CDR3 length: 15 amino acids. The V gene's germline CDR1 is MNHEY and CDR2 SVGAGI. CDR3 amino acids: CASSLLRLERNEQFF. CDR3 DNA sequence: TGTGCCAGCAGTCTCCTAAGACTAGAAAGGAATGAGCAGTTCTTC.

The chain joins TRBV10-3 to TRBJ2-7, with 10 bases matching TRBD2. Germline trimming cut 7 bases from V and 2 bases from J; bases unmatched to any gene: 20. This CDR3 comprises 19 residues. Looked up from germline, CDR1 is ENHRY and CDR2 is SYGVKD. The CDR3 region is CAITNGQGSERGGTYEQYF. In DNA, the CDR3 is TGTGCCATCACCAACGGACAGGGAAGTGAGCGGGGGGGAACCTACGAGCAGTACTTC.

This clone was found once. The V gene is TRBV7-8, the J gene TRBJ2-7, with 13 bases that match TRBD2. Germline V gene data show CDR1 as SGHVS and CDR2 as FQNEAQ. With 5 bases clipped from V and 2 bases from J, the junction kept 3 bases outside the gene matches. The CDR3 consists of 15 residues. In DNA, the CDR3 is TGTGCCAGCAGCCTCACTAGCGGGGGGGCCTACGAGCAGTACTTC. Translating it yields CASSLTSGGAYEQYF.

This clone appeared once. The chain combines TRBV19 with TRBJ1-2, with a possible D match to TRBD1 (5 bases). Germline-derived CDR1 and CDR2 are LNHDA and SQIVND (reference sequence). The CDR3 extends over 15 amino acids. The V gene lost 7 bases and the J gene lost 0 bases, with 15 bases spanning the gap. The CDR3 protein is CASIQDRRANYGYTF. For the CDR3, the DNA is TGTGCCAGTATACAAGACAGAAGAGCTAACTATGGCTACACCTTC.

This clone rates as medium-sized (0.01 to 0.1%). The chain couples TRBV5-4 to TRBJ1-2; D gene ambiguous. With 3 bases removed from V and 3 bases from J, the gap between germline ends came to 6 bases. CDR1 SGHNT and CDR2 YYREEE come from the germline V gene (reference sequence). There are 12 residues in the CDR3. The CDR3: CASSSDYYGYTF. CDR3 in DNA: TGTGCCAGCAGCTCGGACTACTATGGCTACACCTTC.

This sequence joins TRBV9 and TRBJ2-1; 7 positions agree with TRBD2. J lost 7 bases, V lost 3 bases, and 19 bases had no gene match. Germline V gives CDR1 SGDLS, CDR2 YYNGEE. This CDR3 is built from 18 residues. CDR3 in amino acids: CASSGGTIGAYEVNEQFF. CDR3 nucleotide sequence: TGTGCCAGCAGCGGCGGGACTATCGGTGCGTATGAGGTGAATGAGCAGTTCTTC.

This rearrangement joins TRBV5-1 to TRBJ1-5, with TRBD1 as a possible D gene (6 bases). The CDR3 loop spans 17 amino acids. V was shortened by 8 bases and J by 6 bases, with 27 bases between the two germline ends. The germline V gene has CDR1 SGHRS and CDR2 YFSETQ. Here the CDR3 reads CASHLGGGGSSSQPQHF. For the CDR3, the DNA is TGCGCCAGTCACCTCGGAGGGGGAGGGTCGAGTAGTCAGCCCCAGCATTTT. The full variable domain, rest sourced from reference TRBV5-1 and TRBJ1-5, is KAGVTQTPRYLIKTRGQQVTLSCSPISGHRSVSWYQQTPGQGLQFLFEYFSETQRNKGNFPGRFSGRQFSNSRSEMNVSTLELGDSALYLCASHLGGGGSSSQPQHFGDGTRLSIL.

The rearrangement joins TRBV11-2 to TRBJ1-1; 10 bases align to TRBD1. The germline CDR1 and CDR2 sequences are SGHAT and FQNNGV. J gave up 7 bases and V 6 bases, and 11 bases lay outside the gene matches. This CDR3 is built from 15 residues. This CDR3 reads CASRSPGTGEIEAFF. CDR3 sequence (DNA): TGTGCCAGCAGGTCTCCCGGGACAGGGGAGATTGAAGCTTTCTTT.

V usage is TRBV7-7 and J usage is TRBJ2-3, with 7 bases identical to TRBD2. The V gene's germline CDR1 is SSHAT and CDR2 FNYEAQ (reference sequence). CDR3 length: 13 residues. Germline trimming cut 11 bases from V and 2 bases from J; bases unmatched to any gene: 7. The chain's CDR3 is CALFGGFTDTQYF. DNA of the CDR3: TGTGCCCTATTCGGGGGGTTCACAGATACGCAGTATTTT.

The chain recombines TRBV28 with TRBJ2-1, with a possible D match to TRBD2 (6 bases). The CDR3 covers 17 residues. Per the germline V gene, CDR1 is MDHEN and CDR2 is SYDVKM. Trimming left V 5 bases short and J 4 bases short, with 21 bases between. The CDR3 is CASSLMSRESFYNEQFF. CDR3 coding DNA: TGTGCCAGCAGTCTTATGTCCCGGGAGAGCTTTTACAATGAGCAGTTCTTC.

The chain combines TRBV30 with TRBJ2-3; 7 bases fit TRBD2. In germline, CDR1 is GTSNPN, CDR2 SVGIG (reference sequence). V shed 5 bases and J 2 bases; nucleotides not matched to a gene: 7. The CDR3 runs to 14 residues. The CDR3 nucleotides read TGTGCCTGGGGCCGGGGGGATCCCACAGATACGCAGTATTTT. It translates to CAWGRGDPTDTQYF.

CDR3 sequence reads: CSVLLGANVLTF. The CDR3 region has the DNA TGCAGCGTCCTCCTTGGGGCCAACGTCCTGACTTTC. This chain connects TRBV29-1 to TRBJ2-6; D ambiguous. Germline V gene sequence: CDR1 SQVTM, CDR2 ANQGSEA. Trimming took 6 bases from V and 3 from J, leaving 6 bases between them. The CDR3 covers 12 residues.

The CDR3 DNA reads TGTGCCAGCAGTTTTTCACTCGGGCTCTACGAGCAGTACTTC. Protein: CASSFSLGLYEQYF. V gene TRBV28 combines with J gene TRBJ2-7, with D hard to call. With 3 bases removed from V and 3 bases from J, the gap between germline ends came to 12 bases. Germline loops: CDR1 MDHEN, CDR2 SYDVKM. CDR3 length: 14 residues.

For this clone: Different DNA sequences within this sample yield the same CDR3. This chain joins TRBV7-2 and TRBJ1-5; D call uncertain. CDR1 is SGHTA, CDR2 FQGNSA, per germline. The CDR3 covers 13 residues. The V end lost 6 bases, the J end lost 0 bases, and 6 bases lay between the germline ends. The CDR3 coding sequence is TGTGCCAGCAGTTTGGATAGCAATCAGCCCCAGCATTTT. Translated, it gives CASSLDSNQPQHF.

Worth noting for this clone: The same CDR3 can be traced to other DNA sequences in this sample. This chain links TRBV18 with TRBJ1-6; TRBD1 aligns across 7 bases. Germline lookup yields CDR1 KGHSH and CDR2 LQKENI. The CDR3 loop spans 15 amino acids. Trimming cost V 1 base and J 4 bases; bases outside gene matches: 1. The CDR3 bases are TGTGCCAGCTCACCACAGGGGGCGTATAATTCACCCCTCCACTTT. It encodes CASSPQGAYNSPLHF.

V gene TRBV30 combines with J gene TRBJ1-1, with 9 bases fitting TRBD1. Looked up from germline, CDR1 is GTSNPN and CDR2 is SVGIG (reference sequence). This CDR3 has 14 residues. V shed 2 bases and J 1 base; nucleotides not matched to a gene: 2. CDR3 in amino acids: CAWSNRGRNTEAFF. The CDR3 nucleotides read TGTGCCTGGAGTAACAGGGGGCGGAACACTGAAGCTTTCTTT.

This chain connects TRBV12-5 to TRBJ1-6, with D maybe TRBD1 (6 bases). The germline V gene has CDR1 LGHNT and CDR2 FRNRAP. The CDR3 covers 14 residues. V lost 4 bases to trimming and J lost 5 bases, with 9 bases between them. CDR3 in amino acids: CASGSGVDNSPLHF. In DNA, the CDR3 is TGTGCTAGTGGTTCAGGGGTGGATAATTCACCCCTCCACTTT.

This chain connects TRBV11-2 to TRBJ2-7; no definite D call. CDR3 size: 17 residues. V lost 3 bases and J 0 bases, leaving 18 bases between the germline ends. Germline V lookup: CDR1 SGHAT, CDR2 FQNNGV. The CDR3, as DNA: TGTGCCAGCAGCTTTACTCCCAGGTTGATTACCTCCTACGAGCAGTACTTC. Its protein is CASSFTPRLITSYEQYF. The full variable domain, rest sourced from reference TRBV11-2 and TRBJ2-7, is EAGVAQSPRYKIIEKRQSVAFWCNPISGHATLYWYQQILGQGPKLLIQFQNNGVVDDSQLPKDRFSAERLKGVDSTLKIQPAKLEDSAVYLCASSFTPRLITSYEQYFGPGTRLTVT.

CDR3 region: CASSVWGPGLSTDTQYF. The CDR3 DNA sequence: TGTGCCAGCAGCGTGTGGGGTCCGGGACTTAGCACAGATACGCAGTATTTT. The V call is TRBV9, the J call TRBJ2-3, with TRBD2 as a possible D gene (6 bases). This CDR3 is built from 17 residues. The germline V gene has CDR1 SGDLS and CDR2 YYNGEE. The V gene lost 2 bases and the J gene lost 0 bases, with 16 bases spanning the gap.

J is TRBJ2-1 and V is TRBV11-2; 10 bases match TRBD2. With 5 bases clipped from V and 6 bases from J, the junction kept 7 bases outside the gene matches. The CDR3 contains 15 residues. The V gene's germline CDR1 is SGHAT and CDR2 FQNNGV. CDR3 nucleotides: TGTGCCAGCAGCCGCACTAGCGGGACGCTCAATGAGCAGTTCTTC. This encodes CASSRTSGTLNEQFF.

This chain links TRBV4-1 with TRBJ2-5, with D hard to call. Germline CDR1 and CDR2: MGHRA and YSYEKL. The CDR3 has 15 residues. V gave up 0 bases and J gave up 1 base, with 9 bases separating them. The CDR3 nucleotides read TGCGCCAGCAGCCAAGATCCCCAAGTCCAAGAGACCCAGTACTTC. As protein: CASSQDPQVQETQYF.

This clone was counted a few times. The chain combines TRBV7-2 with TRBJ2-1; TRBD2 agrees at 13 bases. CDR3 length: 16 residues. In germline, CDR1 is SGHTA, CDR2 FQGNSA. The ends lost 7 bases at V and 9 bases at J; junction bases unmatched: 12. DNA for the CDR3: TGTGCCAGCACCCGGACTAGCGGGGGCCCTAGGGGTGAGCAGTTCTTC. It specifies CASTRTSGGPRGEQFF.

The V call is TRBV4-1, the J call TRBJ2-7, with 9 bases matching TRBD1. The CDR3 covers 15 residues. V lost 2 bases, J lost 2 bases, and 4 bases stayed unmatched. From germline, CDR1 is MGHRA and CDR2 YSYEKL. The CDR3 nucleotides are TGCGCCAGCAGCCAAACGACAGGGGGTACCTACGAGCAGTACTTC. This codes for CASSQTTGGTYEQYF.

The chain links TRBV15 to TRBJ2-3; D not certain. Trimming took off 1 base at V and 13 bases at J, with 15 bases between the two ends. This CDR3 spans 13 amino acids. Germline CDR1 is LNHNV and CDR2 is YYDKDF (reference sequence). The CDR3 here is CATSRGFGLKEYF. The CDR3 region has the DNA TGTGCCACCAGCAGAGGATTCGGGTTAAAGGAGTATTTT.

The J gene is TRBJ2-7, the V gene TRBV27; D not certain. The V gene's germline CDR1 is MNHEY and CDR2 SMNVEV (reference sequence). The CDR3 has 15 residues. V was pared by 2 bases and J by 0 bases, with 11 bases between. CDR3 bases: TGTGCCAGCAGTTTAGAATGGTCCCGCTCCTACGAGCAGTACTTC. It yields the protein CASSLEWSRSYEQYF.